This T cell receptor (beta chain) was captured in a study of T cell repertoires in cytomegalovirus infection. Study-wide context: Shared public TCR beta signatures pointed to both CMV infection and a matching HLA type.

Findings of the study overall: Predominance within the ex vivo response was attributable to HLA-C-restricted CMV-specific TCR beta clonotypes.

This clonotype has just a few counts. Its target is not known. MiXCR, run by TCRdb on the reads, gives a single entry per CDR3 protein. The table lists 900,000 to 950,000 distinct CDR3 sequences, 31% of them singletons, with roughly an eighth in the top ten. The V segment lost 2 bases and the J segment 7 bases; nucleotides outside the gene matches: 9. CDR1 MNHEY and CDR2 SVGEGT come from the germline V gene. The CDR3 contains 17 residues. This chain uses TRBV6-2 or TRBV6-3 with TRBJ1-5, with 12 bases identical to TRBD1. The origin of this receptor is a human donor in good health (CMV status not recorded). Some clones in this sample may be carry-over from other donors' samples. The input for sequencing was cultured CD8+ T cells from PBMCs, taken from culture after CMV antigen stimulation. DNA of the CDR3: TGTGCCAGCAGTTACCCCTGGGACAGGGGGCTAGGGCAGCCCCAGCATTTT. It is translated as CASSYPWDRGLGQPQHF.